These 20 T cell receptor beta chains were all obtained from the same sample, sequenced in a study of graft-versus-host responses after intestinal transplantation. Only in-frame clones appear in the TCRdb table, and some are missing; sequencing was by immunoSEQ multiplex PCR. The sample has approximately 21,000 clones; over 35% are singletons. The researchers put some 200,000 CFSE-labeled responder cells into plates with some 200,000 irradiated, violet-dye-labeled stimulator cells. Sequencing used alloreactive CD8+ T cells from a mixed lymphocyte reaction culture, obtained before transplantation. Sample subset: CFSE-low proliferating T cells sorted from roughly six-day pre-transplant mixed lymphocyte reaction (GvH or HvG direction). These receptors all stem from a human patient who was an organ donor for intestinal transplantation.

V and J are TRBV27 and TRBJ2-7, with 9 bases fitting TRBD1. This CDR3 has 13 amino acids. The V gene end was trimmed by 4 bases and the J gene end by 3 bases; junction bases not matched to a gene: 1. Germline CDR1 MNHEY, CDR2 SMNVEV (reference sequence). The chain's CDR3 is CASSWGQGYEQYF. CDR3 nucleotide sequence: TGTGCCAGCAGTTGGGGACAGGGCTACGAGCAGTACTTC.

This clone was counted only a few times. The V gene is TRBV6-1, the J gene TRBJ2-1; D gene ambiguous. Trimming took 8 bases from V and 3 from J, leaving 5 bases between them. The CDR3 is made up of 11 amino acids. Germline CDR1 and CDR2: MNHNS and SASEGT. CDR3 coding DNA: TGTGCCAGCCGAGACTACAATGAGCAGTTCTTC. Translating it yields CASRDYNEQFF.

The V and J genes are TRBV6-6 and TRBJ1-2, with 10 bases aligning to TRBD1. CDR1 is MNHNY and CDR2 is SVGAGI in the germline V gene (reference sequence). The trim removed 2 bases at V and 8 bases at J, leaving 5 bases unmatched. The CDR3 covers 14 residues. The CDR3 sequence is CASSYGTGAWGYTF. CDR3 sequence (DNA): TGTGCCAGCAGTTACGGGACAGGGGCCTGGGGCTACACCTTC.

The CDR3 spells CASSLEGGSIVTQYF. The DNA of the CDR3 is TGTGCCAGCAGCTTGGAGGGCGGGAGTATCGTGACCCAGTACTTC. The chain links TRBV5-4 to TRBJ2-5, with 7 nucleotides matching TRBD2. The length of the CDR3 is 15 residues. The junction had 9 bases not matched to a gene; V was cut back by 0 bases and J by 7 bases. Germline V gives CDR1 SGHNT, CDR2 YYREEE (reference sequence).

The chain couples TRBV6-5 to TRBJ2-7, with a possible D match to TRBD1 (5 bases). CDR3 length: 13 residues. V was trimmed by 8 bases and J by 1 base, leaving 12 bases between them. Germline V CDR1 and CDR2: MNHEY, SVGAGI. In nucleotides, the CDR3 is TGTGCCAGCGGGGCAGGGTTGTCCTACGAGCAGTACTTC. The encoded protein is CASGAGLSYEQYF.

V is TRBV9 and J is TRBJ2-5; 13 bases are a match to TRBD2. CDR3 size: 17 residues. V shed 0 bases, J shed 5 bases, and the junction held 7 bases outside the gene matches. Germline CDR1 is SGDLS and CDR2 is YYNGEE. The CDR3 DNA sequence: TGTGCCAGCAGCGTAGGGACTAGCGGGAGATCGTGGGAGACCCAGTACTTC. Translated: CASSVGTSGRSWETQYF.

This clone turned up a few times. The J gene is TRBJ1-2, the V gene TRBV30; D is possibly TRBD1 (5 bases). CDR3 size: 13 residues. Trimming took off 0 bases at V and 9 bases at J, with 14 bases between the two ends. The V gene's germline CDR1 is GTSNPN and CDR2 SVGIG (reference sequence). CDR3 sequence: CAWSVGTGPSYTF. The CDR3 bases are TGTGCCTGGAGTGTAGGGACCGGGCCTAGCTACACCTTC.

This rearrangement joins TRBV6-6 to TRBJ2-5; 8 bases align to TRBD2. The J segment lost 6 bases and the V segment lost 6 bases, leaving 9 bases of the junction unmatched. Per the germline V gene, CDR1 is MNHNY and CDR2 is SVGAGI (reference sequence). The CDR3 sequence is 14 residues long. CDR3 residues: CASSWFSGTKTQYF. The CDR3 DNA reads TGTGCCAGCAGCTGGTTTAGCGGGACTAAGACCCAGTACTTC.

This chain uses TRBV20-1 with TRBJ2-1, with D hard to call. This CDR3 is built from 9 residues. V lost 7 bases, J lost 7 bases, and 5 bases lay in between. Germline loops: CDR1 DFQATT, CDR2 SNEGSKA (reference sequence). In nucleotides, the CDR3 is TGCAGTGTTATGAATGAGCAGTTCTTC. Amino acid sequence: CSVMNEQFF.

The rearrangement links TRBV28 to TRBJ2-1, with 12 positions matching TRBD2. V shed 4 bases and J 5 bases; nucleotides not matched to a gene: 18. Germline V gives CDR1 MDHEN, CDR2 SYDVKM. The CDR3 is made up of 20 amino acids. This CDR3 is CASSSGRTSGRPYLDNEQFF. In DNA form, the CDR3 reads TGTGCCAGCAGTTCCGGAAGAACTAGCGGGAGGCCCTACCTGGACAATGAGCAGTTCTTC.

The genes are TRBV13 and TRBJ2-3; D possibly corresponds to TRBD2 (5 bases). This CDR3 has 16 residues. Germline V gene sequence: CDR1 PRHDT, CDR2 FYEKMQ (reference sequence). Trimming stripped 5 bases from V and 2 bases from J, with 17 bases between. CDR3 DNA sequence: TGTGCCAGCAGCATAGAGGGTGAATCGGTCACAGATACGCAGTATTTT. Protein: CASSIEGESVTDTQYF.

As concerns this clone: At one of its ends the junction is not consistent with the germline gene, which may arise from a read error. V gene TRBV6-5 combines with J gene TRBJ2-1; D is undetermined. The CDR3 runs to 13 residues. Germline loops: CDR1 MNHEY, CDR2 SVGAGI. CDR3 sequence (DNA): TGTGTCAGCCCCCGAGTATCTAACAATGAGCAGTTCTTC. It yields the protein CVSPRVSNNEQFF.

The gene calls are TRBV4-3 and TRBJ1-2; 11 nucleotides agree with TRBD1. Per germline, CDR1 LGHNA and CDR2 YSLEER. The CDR3 contains 15 residues. The ends lost 4 bases at V and 4 bases at J; junction bases unmatched: 5. The CDR3 DNA is TGCGCCAGCAGCCCCCGGACAGGGGGCTTCTATGGCTACACCTTC. This gives the protein CASSPRTGGFYGYTF.

The chain is built from TRBV9 and TRBJ2-7, with D possibly matching TRBD1 (5 bases). V lost 0 bases, J lost 0 bases, and 16 bases lay in between. The CDR3 spans 17 residues. Per germline, CDR1 SGDLS and CDR2 YYNGEE. The CDR3 here is CASSVEAGTGLSYEQYF. CDR3 sequence (DNA): TGTGCCAGCAGCGTAGAGGCTGGAACAGGTCTCTCCTACGAGCAGTACTTC. Combining the CDR3 with reference TRBV9 and TRBJ2-7 gives the whole variable domain DSGVTQTPKHLITATGQRVTLRCSPRSGDLSVYWYQQSLDQGLQFLIQYYNGEERAKGNILERFSAQQFPDLHSELNLSSLELGDSALYFCASSVEAGTGLSYEQYFGPGTRLTVT.

By sample share, this clone is medium-sized (0.01 to 0.1%). V usage is TRBV10-3 and J usage is TRBJ2-2; D is ambiguous. CDR3 length: 11 residues. Germline CDR1 is ENHRY and CDR2 is SYGVKD. V was pared by 8 bases and J by 5 bases, with 6 bases between. CDR3 in DNA: TGTGCCATCGGGGAAACCGGGGAGCTGTTTTTT. Translating gives CAIGETGELFF.

This clone turned up a few times. The gene calls are TRBV6-1 and TRBJ1-1; D ambiguous. CDR1 is MNHNS and CDR2 is SASEGT in the germline V gene. The V end lost 5 bases, the J end lost 3 bases, and 10 bases lay between the germline ends. The CDR3 has 13 amino acids. In DNA, the CDR3 is TGTGCCAGCAGTCTGGGTTCGCACACTGAAGCTTTCTTT. Its translation: CASSLGSHTEAFF.

In its sample, this clone was seen a few times. V and J are TRBV13 and TRBJ2-1; D is unclear. Trimming removed 0 bases from V and 9 bases from J, with 6 bases in between. The CDR3 contains 12 residues. Germline CDR1 and CDR2: PRHDT and FYEKMQ (reference sequence). The CDR3 reads CASSLGQIEQFF. CDR3 DNA: TGTGCCAGCAGCTTAGGGCAGATTGAGCAGTTCTTC.

The rearrangement joins TRBV6-5 to TRBJ1-4, with D perhaps matching TRBD1 (6 bases). The V end lost 4 bases, the J end lost 8 bases, and 20 bases lay between the germline ends. The CDR3 runs to 16 residues. Germline lookup yields CDR1 MNHEY and CDR2 SVGAGI. The CDR3 DNA reads TGTGCCAGCAGTTCACCCTCCGGGACCGGACAGGAAAAACTGTTTTTT. This sequence encodes CASSSPSGTGQEKLFF.

This clone occurred once. V gene TRBV5-1 combines with J gene TRBJ2-5; D uncertain. CDR3 length equals 13 residues. Germline values: CDR1 SGHRS, CDR2 YFSETQ. The V gene lost 4 bases and the J gene lost 1 base, with 8 bases spanning the gap. The CDR3 sequence is CASSIRIQETQYF. The CDR3 bases are TGCGCCAGCAGCATACGTATCCAAGAGACCCAGTACTTC.

The chain uses TRBV11-2 and TRBJ2-7; 11 bases agree with TRBD2. The V gene end was trimmed by 5 bases and the J gene end by 4 bases; junction bases not matched to a gene: 10. CDR1 and CDR2 (germline): SGHAT, FQNNGV. The CDR3 is made up of 16 amino acids. DNA of the CDR3: TGTGCCAGCAGCAACCCGCTAGCGGGAGGTTGGTACGAGCAGTACTTC. Translation: CASSNPLAGGWYEQYF.